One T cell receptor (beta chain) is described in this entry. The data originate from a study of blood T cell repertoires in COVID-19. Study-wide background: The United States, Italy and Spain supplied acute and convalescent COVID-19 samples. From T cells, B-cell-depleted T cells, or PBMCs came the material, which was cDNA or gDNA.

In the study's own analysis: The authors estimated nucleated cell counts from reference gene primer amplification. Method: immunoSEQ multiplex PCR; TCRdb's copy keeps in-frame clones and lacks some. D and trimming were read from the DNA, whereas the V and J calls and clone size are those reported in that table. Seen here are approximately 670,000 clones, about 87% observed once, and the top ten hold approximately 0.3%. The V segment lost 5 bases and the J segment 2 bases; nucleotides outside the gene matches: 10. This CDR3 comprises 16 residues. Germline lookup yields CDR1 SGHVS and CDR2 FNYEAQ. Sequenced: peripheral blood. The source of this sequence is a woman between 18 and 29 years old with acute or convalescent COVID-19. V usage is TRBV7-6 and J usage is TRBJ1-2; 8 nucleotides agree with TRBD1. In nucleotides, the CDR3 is TGTGCCAGCAGCCCATTACCAGACAGGGGAAACTATGGCTACACCTTC. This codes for CASSPLPDRGNYGYTF.